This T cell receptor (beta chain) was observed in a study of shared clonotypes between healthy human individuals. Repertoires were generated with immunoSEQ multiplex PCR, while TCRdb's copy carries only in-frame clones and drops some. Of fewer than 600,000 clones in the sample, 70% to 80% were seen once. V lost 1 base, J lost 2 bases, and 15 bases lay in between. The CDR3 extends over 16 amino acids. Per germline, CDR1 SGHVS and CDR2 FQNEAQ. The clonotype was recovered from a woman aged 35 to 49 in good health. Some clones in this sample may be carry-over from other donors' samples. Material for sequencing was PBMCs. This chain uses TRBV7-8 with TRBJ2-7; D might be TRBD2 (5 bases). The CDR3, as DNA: TGTGCCAGCAGCTTAGGGTCGCTAGCTTCCACCTACGAGCAGTACTTC. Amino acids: CASSLGSLASTYEQYF.